This T cell receptor beta chain was obtained from a study of a mutant IDH1 vaccine in newly diagnosed glioma. Study as a whole: Therapy received beforehand was radiotherapy, temozolomide, or both, with most patients given both. Study-wide points: Among all patients, vaccine-induced immune responses occurred in roughly 93%.

Produced via immunoSEQ multiplex PCR; TCRdb's table is partial and in-frame only. The table includes around 53,000 clones, 80% to 90% detected once. CDR1 SGHDT and CDR2 YYEEEE come from the germline V gene. Trimming took off 5 bases at V and 4 bases at J, with 13 bases between the two ends. The CDR3 contains 14 residues. Indicated time point: baseline, week 1 (first vaccination visit). Stated treatment: pre-vaccination baseline after standard-of-care therapy. Donors had new IDH1-mutant astrocytomas of WHO grade 3 or 4 (ATRX-lost). Of note for this clone: What it binds is not known.

The origin of this receptor is a man in his forties with glioma. This chain uses TRBV5-6 with TRBJ1-3; unclear D gene. The sample was PBMCs, taken from a glioma patient treated with radiotherapy, temozolomide or both. The CDR3 sequence: CASRSRGGGNTIYF. The CDR3 coding sequence is TGTGCCAGCAGATCCCGGGGAGGCGGAAACACCATATATTTT.